This TCR beta chain comes out of a study of T cells after yellow fever vaccination. Overall study: Preparation used SMART-Seq v4 Ultra Low Input for the low-cell-number fractions.

This clonotype was seen more than once but under ten times. TCRdb reanalysed the 5' RACE reads using MiXCR and keeps one entry per CDR3 protein. Of roughly 350,000 distinct CDR3 sequences listed, over 3.5% were seen once; the top ten hold roughly 25%. Germline loops: CDR1 SGHTA, CDR2 FQGNSA. CDR3 length equals 12 residues. V was shortened by 3 bases and J by 2 bases, with 4 bases between the two germline ends. The chain carries TRBV7-2 and TRBJ1-2; D is uncertain. This sequence was found in a man aged 18 to 30 who received the YFV17D yellow fever vaccine. This sample comprised PBMCs, obtained 5 days after the yellow fever booster vaccination. The CDR3 DNA reads as TGTGCCAGCAGCTTGAAAAACTATGGCTACACCTTC. Translated, it gives CASSLKNYGYTF.